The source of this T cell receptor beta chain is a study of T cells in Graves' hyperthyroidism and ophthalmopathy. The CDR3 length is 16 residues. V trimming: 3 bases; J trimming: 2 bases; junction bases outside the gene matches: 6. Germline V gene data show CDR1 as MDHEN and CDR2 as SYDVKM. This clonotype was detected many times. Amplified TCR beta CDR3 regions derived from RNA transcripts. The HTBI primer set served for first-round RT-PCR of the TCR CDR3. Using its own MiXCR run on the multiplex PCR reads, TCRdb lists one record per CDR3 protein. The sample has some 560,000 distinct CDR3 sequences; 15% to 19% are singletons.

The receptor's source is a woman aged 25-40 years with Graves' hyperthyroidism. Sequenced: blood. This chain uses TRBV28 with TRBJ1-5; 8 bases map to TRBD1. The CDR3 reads CASSFAGTGGNQPQHF. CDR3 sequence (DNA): TGTGCCAGCAGTTTTGCCGGGACAGGAGGCAATCAGCCCCAGCATTTT. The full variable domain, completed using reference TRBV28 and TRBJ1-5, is DVKVTQSSRYLVKRTGEKVFLECVQDMDHENMFWYRQDPGLGLRLIYFSYDVKMKEKGDIPEGYSVSREKKERFSLILESASTNQTSMYLCASSFAGTGGNQPQHFGDGTRLSIL.